This T cell receptor beta chain was identified during a study of yellow fever vaccine responses in identical twins. One entry per CDR3 protein, called by TCRdb with MiXCR from the RT-PCR reads. The sample includes about 1,000 distinct CDR3 sequences, 91% of them seen just once. Study findings and constraints: Reported findings indicate that twins' vaccine T cell responses seemed partially convergent, partially personalized.

Points on this clonotype: Its target is unknown.

This receptor was obtained from a woman between 18 and 29 years old who received the yellow fever vaccine. Source: T cells from blood (PBMCs), unsorted or a sorted subset (not recorded which), taken before or after yellow fever vaccination (not recorded which).

CDR3 sequence reads: CASSRDTSNTEAFF. In DNA form, the CDR3 reads TGTGCCAGCTCACGGGACACATCGAACACTGAAGCTTTCTTT. The chain uses TRBV18 and TRBJ1-1; possible D gene TRBD1, 6 bases. V was cut by 4 bases and J by 1 base, with 10 bases left in between. Germline lookup yields CDR1 KGHSH and CDR2 LQKENI. This CDR3 spans 14 amino acids.